A single sample gave rise to the 30 T cell receptor beta chains below, sequenced in a study of blood T cell repertoires in COVID-19. Generated by immunoSEQ multiplex PCR, the TCRdb table keeps only in-frame clones and is missing some. The sample carries some 100,000 clones, 60% to 85% recorded once. Sequencing input: peripheral blood. The receptors come from a man between 65 and 79 years old with acute or convalescent COVID-19.

The rearrangement joins TRBV5-1 to TRBJ2-5, with 8 bases aligning to TRBD2. Germline-derived CDR1 and CDR2 are SGHRS and YFSETQ. J gave up 2 bases and V 0 bases, and 3 bases lay outside the gene matches. This CDR3 is built from 15 residues. CDR3 sequence reads: CASSLGSGDQETQYF. Here the CDR3 DNA reads TGCGCCAGCAGCTTGGGTAGCGGGGATCAAGAGACCCAGTACTTC.

V is TRBV6-5 and J is TRBJ1-6; D not certain. The V gene lost 8 bases and the J gene lost 2 bases, with 7 bases spanning the gap. Per the germline V gene, CDR1 is MNHEY and CDR2 is SVGAGI. The CDR3 runs to 13 residues. The CDR3 loop reads CASAGPYNSPLHF. CDR3 bases: TGTGCCAGCGCGGGCCCCTATAATTCACCCCTCCACTTT.

This chain uses TRBV9 with TRBJ2-1; TRBD2 matches 14 bases. Trimming at V came to 2 bases and at J to 6 bases, leaving 7 bases not matched to a gene. The CDR3 runs 17 residues. Germline V gene data show CDR1 as SGDLS and CDR2 as YYNGEE. The CDR3 is CASSVGTSGGPINEQFF. The CDR3 region has the DNA TGTGCCAGCAGCGTGGGGACTAGCGGGGGCCCGATCAATGAGCAGTTCTTC.

The chain links TRBV5-1 to TRBJ2-5, with 7 nucleotides matching TRBD1. Germline V CDR1 and CDR2: SGHRS, YFSETQ. J lost 2 bases, V lost 4 bases, and 2 bases had no gene match. The CDR3 has 13 amino acids. CDR3 coding DNA: TGCGCCAGCAGCAGGGGACAGCAAGAGACCCAGTACTTC. Protein: CASSRGQQETQYF.

J is TRBJ2-7 and V is TRBV28; maybe TRBD1 (6 bases). CDR3 length: 13 amino acids. V lost 7 bases and J lost 2, with 12 bases in between. The germline CDR1 and CDR2 sequences are MDHEN and SYDVKM. The CDR3 DNA follows: TGTGCCAGCATAGGGGACACTACCTACGAGCAGTACTTC. Its translation is CASIGDTTYEQYF. Full variable domain (missing parts from reference TRBV28 and TRBJ2-7): DVKVTQSSRYLVKRTGEKVFLECVQDMDHENMFWYRQDPGLGLRLIYFSYDVKMKEKGDIPEGYSVSREKKERFSLILESASTNQTSMYLCASIGDTTYEQYFGPGTRLTVT.

The chain carries TRBV29-1 and TRBJ1-6, with 10 positions matching TRBD1. The CDR3 runs to 12 residues. The ends lost 7 bases at V and 8 bases at J; junction bases unmatched: 2. Germline CDR1 is SQVTM and CDR2 is ANQGSEA. CDR3 nucleotide sequence: TGCAGCGCCGGGACAGGGGATTCACCCCTCCACTTT. This translates into CSAGTGDSPLHF.

V usage is TRBV18 and J usage is TRBJ2-7; 9 positions agree with TRBD1. Trimming at V came to 3 bases and at J to 5 bases, leaving 11 bases not matched to a gene. The length of the CDR3 is 16 residues. CDR1 is KGHSH, CDR2 LQKENI, per germline. In DNA form, the CDR3 reads TGTGCCAGCTCACCTCTCCGGGACAGGGTGGCGAACGAGCAGTACTTC. It codes for CASSPLRDRVANEQYF. Using reference TRBV18 and TRBJ2-7 for the parts outside the CDR3, the full variable domain is NAGVMQNPRHLVRRRGQEARLRCSPMKGHSHVYWYRQLPEEGLKFMVYLQKENIIDESGMPKERFSAEFPKEGPSILRIQQVVRGDSAAYFCASSPLRDRVANEQYFGPGTRLTVT.

The rearrangement uses TRBV7-2 and TRBJ1-2; D remains ambiguous. The CDR3 totals 15 residues. Germline CDR1 reads SGHTA; CDR2 reads FQGNSA. The ends were cut back, 1 base at V and 3 bases at J, with 12 bases in the middle. CDR3 amino acids: CASSLVTSGYYGYTF. CDR3 DNA sequence: TGTGCCAGCAGCTTAGTTACCAGCGGATACTATGGCTACACCTTC. Full variable domain (missing parts from reference TRBV7-2 and TRBJ1-2): GAGVSQSPSNKVTEKGKDVELRCDPISGHTALYWYRQSLGQGLEFLIYFQGNSAPDKSGLPSDRFSAERTGGSVSTLTIQRTQQEDSAVYLCASSLVTSGYYGYTFGSGTRLTVV.

The chain has TRBV2 and TRBJ2-7; D unclear. CDR1 is SNHLY and CDR2 is FYNNEI in the germline V gene. This CDR3 has 11 amino acids. V was trimmed by 2 bases and J by 3 bases, leaving 2 bases between them. The DNA of the CDR3 is TGTGCCAGCAGTGAACTCTACGAGCAGTACTTC. This translates into CASSELYEQYF.

Written as DNA, the CDR3 is TGTGCCAGCAGCCAGTCTTACGAGCAGTACTTC. This translates into CASSQSYEQYF. The gene calls are TRBV11-2 and TRBJ2-7, with D uncertain. The germline V and J ends were trimmed by 5 bases and 4 bases, with 6 bases remaining between them. Germline CDR1 reads SGHAT; CDR2 reads FQNNGV. The length of the CDR3 is 11 residues.

This sequence joins TRBV24-1 and TRBJ2-1; D is unclear. Per germline, CDR1 KGHDR and CDR2 SFDVKD. With 3 bases removed from V and 16 bases from J, the gap between germline ends came to 18 bases. There are 13 residues in the CDR3. CDR3 DNA: TGTGCCACCAGTGATCCTCGGAGCCGAGGCTTTTTCTTC. This sequence encodes CATSDPRSRGFFF.

CDR3 sequence (DNA): TGTGCCAGCAGTTTGGCCAAGAACACTGAAGCTTTCTTT. Translation: CASSLAKNTEAFF. This chain joins TRBV27 and TRBJ1-1, with unresolved D. Deletions cut 3 bases from V and 1 base from J, with 6 bases between. The CDR3 totals 13 residues. Germline CDR1 MNHEY, CDR2 SMNVEV (reference sequence).

V usage is TRBV6-2 or TRBV6-3 and J usage is TRBJ1-2; 11 bases line up with TRBD1. The CDR3 is 14 amino acids. CDR1 and CDR2 from the germline V gene are MNHEY and SVGEGT. Trimming at V came to 4 bases and at J to 6 bases, leaving 4 bases not matched to a gene. DNA of the CDR3: TGTGCCAGCAGTTGGGACAGGGGGTTTGATGGCTACACCTTC. Its protein product is CASSWDRGFDGYTF.

The chain employs TRBV19 and TRBJ1-1; D uncertain. The CDR3 is 16 amino acids. Germline lookup yields CDR1 LNHDA and CDR2 SQIVND (reference sequence). With 6 bases removed from V and 2 bases from J, the gap between germline ends came to 19 bases. The CDR3 DNA sequence: TGTGCCAGTAGCTCCGATAGGGTATCGGGAAACACTGAAGCTTTCTTT. Translated, it gives CASSSDRVSGNTEAFF.

The rearrangement uses TRBV6-4 and TRBJ1-1; TRBD1 matches at 7 bases. The CDR3 has 17 residues. Germline V gives CDR1 MRHNA, CDR2 SNTAGT. V was pared by 5 bases and J by 5 bases, with 17 bases of the junction left unmatched. Here the CDR3 reads CASSRRRDRAFVTEAFF. CDR3 DNA sequence: TGTGCCAGCAGTAGACGCCGTGACAGGGCTTTTGTGACTGAAGCTTTCTTT.

This clone was detected only a few times. J is TRBJ1-2 and V is TRBV7-2, with 11 bases matching TRBD1. V lost 5 bases to trimming and J lost 13 bases; unmatched junction nucleotides: 18. Germline values: CDR1 SGHTA, CDR2 FQGNSA. This CDR3 spans 16 amino acids. The DNA of the CDR3 is TGTGCCAGCAGCCTCGACCCGACAGGGACAGGGGGGAAGATCACCTTC. Protein: CASSLDPTGTGGKITF.

The V call is TRBV30, the J call TRBJ2-3, with D possibly being TRBD2 (6 bases). Trimming cost V 5 bases and J 3 bases, with 12 bases left between them. Germline CDR1 reads GTSNPN; CDR2 reads SVGIG (reference sequence). CDR3 length: 13 residues. CDR3 loop: CAWDPGTTDTQYF. In nucleotides, the CDR3 is TGTGCCTGGGACCCCGGGACTACAGATACGCAGTATTTT.

V gene TRBV29-1 combines with J gene TRBJ2-3; no clear D gene. This CDR3 comprises 12 residues. The germline V and J ends were trimmed by 2 bases and 4 bases, with 7 bases remaining between them. The germline CDR1 and CDR2 sequences are SQVTM and ANQGSEA. CDR3 region: CSVERGADTQYF. The CDR3 DNA reads TGCAGCGTTGAACGAGGTGCAGATACGCAGTATTTT.

The rearrangement uses TRBV30 and TRBJ2-3, with D hard to call. V was trimmed by 4 bases and J by 0 bases, leaving 11 bases between them. The germline CDR1 and CDR2 sequences are GTSNPN and SVGIG (reference sequence). The length of the CDR3 is 14 residues. The CDR3 region is CAWTPPSSTDTQYF. The CDR3 bases are TGTGCCTGGACCCCCCCCTCCAGCACAGATACGCAGTATTTT. Together with reference TRBV30 and TRBJ2-3, the CDR3 gives the full variable domain: SQTIHQWPATLVQPVGSPLSLECTVEGTSNPNLYWYRQAAGRGLQLLFYSVGIGQISSEVPQNLSASRPQDRQFILSSKKLLLSDSGFYLCAWTPPSSTDTQYFGPGTRLTVL.

This sequence joins TRBV24-1 and TRBJ2-3, with TRBD2 matching over 7 bases. J lost 0 bases, V lost 6 bases, and 5 bases had no gene match. The CDR3 is 15 amino acids. Germline CDR1 and CDR2: KGHDR and SFDVKD. This CDR3 is CATSQTGGSTDTQYF. The DNA for the CDR3 is TGTGCCACCAGTCAAACGGGGGGAAGCACAGATACGCAGTATTTT.

The V and J genes are TRBV5-1 and TRBJ2-7; D ambiguous. From germline, CDR1 is SGHRS and CDR2 YFSETQ. Trimming took off 0 bases at V and 3 bases at J, with 7 bases between the two ends. The CDR3 has 13 residues. CDR3 loop: CASSLEYGYEQYF. CDR3 bases: TGCGCCAGCAGCTTGGAGTACGGCTACGAGCAGTACTTC.

The chain has TRBV5-1 and TRBJ1-2; 10 nucleotides align to TRBD1. Germline trimming cut 0 bases from V and 5 bases from J; bases unmatched to any gene: 7. Germline V CDR1 and CDR2: SGHRS, YFSETQ. This CDR3 has 16 amino acids. CDR3 protein: CASSLGQGALSYGYTF. The CDR3 DNA is TGCGCCAGCAGCTTGGGACAGGGGGCCCTAAGTTATGGCTACACCTTC.

CDR3 protein: CASRGTGGSRPPDEQFF. Here the CDR3 DNA reads TGTGCCAGCAGAGGGACAGGGGGTTCTAGGCCCCCGGATGAGCAGTTCTTC. The chain combines TRBV2 with TRBJ2-1, with 11 bases lining up with TRBD1. CDR3 length equals 17 residues. Trimming cost V 6 bases and J 8 bases; bases outside gene matches: 15. Looked up from germline, CDR1 is SNHLY and CDR2 is FYNNEI.

This clone was observed a few times. This chain connects TRBV12-3 or TRBV12-4 to TRBJ1-6; maybe TRBD1 (5 bases). The CDR3 extends over 13 amino acids. Trimming took 6 bases from V and 13 from J, leaving 16 bases between them. The DNA of the CDR3 is TGTGCCAGCAGAATAATGGGGGGAACGCCCCTCCACTTT. Residues: CASRIMGGTPLHF.

This chain joins TRBV18 and TRBJ1-1; D unclear. The germline V gene has CDR1 KGHSH and CDR2 LQKENI. V lost 1 base and J 2 bases, leaving 8 bases between the germline ends. This CDR3 spans 14 amino acids. The CDR3 here is CASSPRTDNTEAFF. The CDR3 DNA reads TGTGCCAGCTCACCACGCACAGATAACACTGAAGCTTTCTTT.

This sequence joins TRBV19 and TRBJ2-5; TRBD1 matches 9 bases. V gave up 6 bases and J gave up 3 bases; unmatched junction bases: 5. The CDR3 loop spans 14 amino acids. CDR1 LNHDA and CDR2 SQIVND come from the germline V gene (reference sequence). The chain's CDR3 is CASSRTGVKETQYF. DNA for the CDR3: TGTGCCAGTAGCAGGACAGGGGTAAAAGAGACCCAGTACTTC.

The genes are TRBV9 and TRBJ2-3; weak D call: TRBD2 (6 bases). V was clipped by 0 bases and J by 2 bases, with 10 bases between them. CDR1 and CDR2 from the germline V gene are SGDLS and YYNGEE. This CDR3 contains 15 residues. The CDR3 reads CASSVDSGFTDTQYF. CDR3 DNA: TGTGCCAGCAGCGTAGATAGCGGCTTCACAGATACGCAGTATTTT. The whole variable domain, remainder taken from reference TRBV9 and TRBJ2-3, is DSGVTQTPKHLITATGQRVTLRCSPRSGDLSVYWYQQSLDQGLQFLIQYYNGEERAKGNILERFSAQQFPDLHSELNLSSLELGDSALYFCASSVDSGFTDTQYFGPGTRLTVL.

This chain connects TRBV5-4 to TRBJ2-3; TRBD2 might be the D (5 bases). The ends were cut back, 7 bases at V and 0 bases at J, with 18 bases in the middle. In germline, CDR1 is SGHNT, CDR2 YYREEE (reference sequence). There are 16 residues in the CDR3. As DNA, the CDR3 is TGTGCCAGCCGGGATGGACGGACTCTGAGCACAGATACGCAGTATTTT. Amino acid sequence: CASRDGRTLSTDTQYF.

The chain joins TRBV27 to TRBJ2-2; D ambiguous. Germline CDR1 reads MNHEY; CDR2 reads SMNVEV (reference sequence). The length of the CDR3 is 14 residues. V was trimmed by 6 bases and J by 8 bases, leaving 16 bases between them. CDR3 residues: CASRFTVFTGELFF. The DNA of the CDR3 is TGTGCCAGCAGATTTACCGTCTTCACAGGGGAGCTGTTTTTT.

The chain recombines TRBV18 with TRBJ2-7; TRBD2 might be the D (5 bases). Germline V CDR1 and CDR2: KGHSH, LQKENI. V was shortened by 4 bases and J by 2 bases, with 12 bases between the two germline ends. The CDR3 is 14 amino acids. This CDR3 is CASSRLEGTYEQYF. CDR3 coding DNA: TGTGCCAGCTCACGGTTAGAGGGAACCTACGAGCAGTACTTC.